The 8 T cell receptor beta chains listed next were all sequenced from one sample in a study of blood T cell repertoires in COVID-19 (TCRdb year 2020). Libraries came from the immunoSEQ multiplex PCR assay. What TCRdb holds here is the immuneACCESS table cut down to in-frame rearrangements. Part of the clones is not present; checked against another copy, under half of the missing clones reflect an unresolved V gene, and the others are unexplained. This sample has roughly 400,000 clones in its table, and about 88% of those were observed once. The ten biggest clones cover around 1.5% of the sample. The sequenced material came from PBMCs or T cells enriched from blood (not recorded which). The source is a young woman who had been exposed to COVID-19.

This chain uses TRBV19 with TRBJ1-5, with unresolved D. The ends were cut back, 5 bases at V and 5 bases at J, with 10 bases in the middle. CDR1 is LNHDA and CDR2 is SQIVND in the germline V gene (reference sequence). This CDR3 is built from 13 residues. In nucleotides, the CDR3 is TGTGCCAGTAGTTGGACTGGGGATCAGCCCCAGCATTTT. Protein product: CASSWTGDQPQHF.

The J gene is TRBJ2-1, the V gene TRBV5-4; 9 bases fit TRBD1. The CDR3 loop spans 14 amino acids. Germline V gene lookup returns CDR1 SGHNT and CDR2 YYREEE (reference sequence). Losses at the gene ends were 5 bases for V and 6 bases for J; bases not matched to a gene: 6. CDR3: CASRGQGIGNEQFF. In DNA form, the CDR3 reads TGTGCCAGCAGGGGACAGGGCATCGGCAATGAGCAGTTCTTC.

This clone was recorded once. V gene TRBV29-1 combines with J gene TRBJ1-1, with 8 bases lining up with TRBD1. In germline, CDR1 is SQVTM, CDR2 ANQGSEA. V gave up 6 bases and J gave up 5 bases; unmatched junction bases: 11. This CDR3 contains 14 residues. In nucleotides, the CDR3 is TGCAGCGTCCACAGGGGGGTCCTAGGGACTGAAGCTTTCTTT. Protein sequence: CSVHRGVLGTEAFF.

The chain combines TRBV7-9 with TRBJ1-1, with D possibly being TRBD1 (5 bases). The germline gives CDR1 SEHNR, CDR2 FQNEAQ (reference sequence). The V end was cut by 1 base, the J end by 3 bases, with 9 bases between. This CDR3 is 14 amino acids long. The CDR3 DNA sequence: TGTGCCAGCAGCTTAGTGGCGGGGGACACTGAAGCTTTCTTT. As protein: CASSLVAGDTEAFF. The full variable domain, in which reference TRBV7-9 and TRBJ1-1 provide the parts outside the CDR3, is DTGVSQNPRHKITKRGQNVTFRCDPISEHNRLYWYRQTLGQGPEFLTYFQNEAQLEKSRLLSDRFSAERPKGSFSTLEIQRTEQGDSAMYLCASSLVAGDTEAFFGQGTRLTVV.

This clone has just one count. The chain couples TRBV4-1 to TRBJ2-7; 11 nucleotides line up with TRBD1. This CDR3 is 15 amino acids long. Trimming took 1 base from V and 5 from J; bases not matched to a gene: 4. Per germline, CDR1 MGHRA and CDR2 YSYEKL. In DNA, the CDR3 is TGCGCCAGCAGCCAAGTCGGACAGGGGGCAAACGAGCAGTACTTC. Translation: CASSQVGQGANEQYF.

This clone has just a few counts. The chain is built from TRBV3-1 (or the pseudogene TRBV3-2) and TRBJ1-6, with D unresolved. The V gene lost 0 bases and the J gene lost 8 bases, with 14 bases spanning the gap. The CDR3 consists of 16 residues. Per the germline V gene, CDR1 is LGHDT and CDR2 is YNNKEL (reference sequence). CDR3 in DNA: TGTGCCAGCAGCCAAGACCCCGCAGGTTACGATTCACCCCTCCACTTT. Translated, it gives CASSQDPAGYDSPLHF.

The rearrangement joins TRBV2 to TRBJ1-1, with D possibly matching TRBD1 (6 bases). This CDR3 is 13 amino acids long. V was trimmed by 8 bases and J by 4 bases, leaving 14 bases between them. CDR1 and CDR2 from the germline V gene are SNHLY and FYNNEI. This CDR3 reads CASGPQGFTEAFF. CDR3 DNA sequence: TGTGCCAGCGGACCTCAGGGGTTCACTGAAGCTTTCTTT.

This sequence joins TRBV7-9 and TRBJ1-2; TRBD1 is a possible D gene (6 bases). Germline assignment: CDR1 SEHNR and CDR2 FQNEAQ (reference sequence). V was pared by 1 base and J by 5 bases, with 8 bases between. The CDR3 runs 13 residues. CDR3 sequence (DNA): TGTGCCAGCAGCTTAGAGACAGGATATGGCTACACCTTC. The encoded protein is CASSLETGYGYTF.